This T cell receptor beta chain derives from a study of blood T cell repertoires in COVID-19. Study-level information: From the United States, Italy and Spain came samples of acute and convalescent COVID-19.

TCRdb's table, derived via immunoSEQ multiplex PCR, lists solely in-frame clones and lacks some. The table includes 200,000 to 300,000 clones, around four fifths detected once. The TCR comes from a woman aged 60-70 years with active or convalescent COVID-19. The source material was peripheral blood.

The CDR3 reads CASSYQGSGYTF. The CDR3 region has the DNA TGTGCCAGCAGTTACCAGGGAAGTGGCTACACCTTC. The V gene is TRBV6-5, the J gene TRBJ1-2; D perhaps matches TRBD1 (5 bases). This CDR3 region has 12 residues. CDR1 and CDR2 (germline): MNHEY, SVGAGI. Trimming cost V 2 bases and J 7 bases, with 8 bases left between them.